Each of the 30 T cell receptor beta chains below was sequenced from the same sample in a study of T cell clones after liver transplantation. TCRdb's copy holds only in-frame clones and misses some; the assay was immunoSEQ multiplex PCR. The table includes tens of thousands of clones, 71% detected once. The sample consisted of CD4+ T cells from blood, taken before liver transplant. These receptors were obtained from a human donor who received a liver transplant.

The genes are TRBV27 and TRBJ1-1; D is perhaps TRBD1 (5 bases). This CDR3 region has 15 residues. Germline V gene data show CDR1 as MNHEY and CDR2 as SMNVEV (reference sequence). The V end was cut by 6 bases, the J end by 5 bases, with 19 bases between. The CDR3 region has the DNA TGTGCCAGCAGCCTCAACGGGCAGGGCTGGACTGAAGCTTTCTTT. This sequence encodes CASSLNGQGWTEAFF.

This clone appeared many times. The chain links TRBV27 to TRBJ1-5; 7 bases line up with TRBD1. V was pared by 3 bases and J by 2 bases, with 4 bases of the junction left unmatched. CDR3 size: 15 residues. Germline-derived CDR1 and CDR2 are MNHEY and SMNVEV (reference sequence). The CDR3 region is CASSLGTGGNQPQHF. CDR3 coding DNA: TGTGCCAGCAGTTTGGGAACAGGGGGCAATCAGCCCCAGCATTTT.

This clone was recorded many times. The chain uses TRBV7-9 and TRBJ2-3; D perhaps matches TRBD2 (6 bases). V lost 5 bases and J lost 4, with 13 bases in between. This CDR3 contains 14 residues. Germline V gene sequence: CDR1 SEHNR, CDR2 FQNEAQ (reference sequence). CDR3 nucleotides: TGTGCCAGCAGCCCTTCCGGAGGGGCAGATACGCAGTATTTT. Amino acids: CASSPSGGADTQYF.

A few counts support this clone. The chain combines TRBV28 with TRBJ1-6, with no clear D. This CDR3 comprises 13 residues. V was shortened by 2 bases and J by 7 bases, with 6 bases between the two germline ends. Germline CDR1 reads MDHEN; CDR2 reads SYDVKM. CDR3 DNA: TGTGCCAGCAGTTTACAGATCAATTCACCCCTCCACTTT. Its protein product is CASSLQINSPLHF. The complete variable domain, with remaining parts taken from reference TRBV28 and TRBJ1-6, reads DVKVTQSSRYLVKRTGEKVFLECVQDMDHENMFWYRQDPGLGLRLIYFSYDVKMKEKGDIPEGYSVSREKKERFSLILESASTNQTSMYLCASSLQINSPLHFGNGTRLTVT.

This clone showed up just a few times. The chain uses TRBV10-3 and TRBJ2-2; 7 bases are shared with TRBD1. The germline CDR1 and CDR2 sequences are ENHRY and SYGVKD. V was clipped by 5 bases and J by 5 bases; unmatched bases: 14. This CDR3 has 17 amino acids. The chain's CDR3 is CAISLEQGRGTTGELFF. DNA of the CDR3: TGTGCCATCAGTCTCGAACAGGGGAGAGGTACAACCGGGGAGCTGTTTTTT.

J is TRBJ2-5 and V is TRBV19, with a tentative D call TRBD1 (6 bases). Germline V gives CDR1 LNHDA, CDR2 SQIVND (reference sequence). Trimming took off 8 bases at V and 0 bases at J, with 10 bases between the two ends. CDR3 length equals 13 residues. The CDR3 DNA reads TGTGCCAGTTCAGGACAGCACCAAGAGACCCAGTACTTC. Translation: CASSGQHQETQYF.

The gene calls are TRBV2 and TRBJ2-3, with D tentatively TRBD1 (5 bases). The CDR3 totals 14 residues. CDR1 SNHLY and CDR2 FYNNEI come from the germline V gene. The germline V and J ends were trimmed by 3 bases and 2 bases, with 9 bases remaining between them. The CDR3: CASSEGRDTDTQYF. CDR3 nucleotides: TGTGCCAGCAGTGAGGGCAGGGACACAGATACGCAGTATTTT.

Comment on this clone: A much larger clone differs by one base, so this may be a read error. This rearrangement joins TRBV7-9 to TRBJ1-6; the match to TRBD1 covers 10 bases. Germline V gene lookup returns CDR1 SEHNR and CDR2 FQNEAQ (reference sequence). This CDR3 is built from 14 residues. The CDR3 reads CANSLGTGESPLHF. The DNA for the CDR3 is TGTGCCAACAGCCTCGGGACAGGGGAATCACCCCTCCACTTT.

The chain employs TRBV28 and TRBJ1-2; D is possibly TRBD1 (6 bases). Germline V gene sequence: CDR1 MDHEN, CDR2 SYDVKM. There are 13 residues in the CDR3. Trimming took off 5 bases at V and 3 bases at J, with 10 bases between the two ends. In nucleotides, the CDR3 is TGTGCCAGCAGTACCCAGGGGTACTATGGCTACACCTTC. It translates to CASSTQGYYGYTF.

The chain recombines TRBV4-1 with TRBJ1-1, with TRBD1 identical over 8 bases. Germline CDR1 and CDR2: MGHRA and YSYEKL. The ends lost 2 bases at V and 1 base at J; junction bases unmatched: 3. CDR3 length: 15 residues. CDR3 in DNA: TGCGCCAGCAGCCAACCGGACAGGGAGAACACTGAAGCTTTCTTT. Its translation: CASSQPDRENTEAFF.

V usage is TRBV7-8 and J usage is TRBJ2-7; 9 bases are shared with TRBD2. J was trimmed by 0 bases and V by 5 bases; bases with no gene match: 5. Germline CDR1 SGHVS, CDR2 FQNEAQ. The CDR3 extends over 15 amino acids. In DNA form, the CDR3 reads TGTGCCAGCAGCATTAGCGGGGGTTCCTCCTACGAGCAGTACTTC. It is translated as CASSISGGSSYEQYF.

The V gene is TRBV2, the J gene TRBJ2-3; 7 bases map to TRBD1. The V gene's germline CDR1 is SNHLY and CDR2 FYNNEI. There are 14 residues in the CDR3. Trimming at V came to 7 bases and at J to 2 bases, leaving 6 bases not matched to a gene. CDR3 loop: CASTRDRLTDTQYF. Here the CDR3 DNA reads TGTGCCAGCACCCGGGACAGACTCACAGATACGCAGTATTTT.

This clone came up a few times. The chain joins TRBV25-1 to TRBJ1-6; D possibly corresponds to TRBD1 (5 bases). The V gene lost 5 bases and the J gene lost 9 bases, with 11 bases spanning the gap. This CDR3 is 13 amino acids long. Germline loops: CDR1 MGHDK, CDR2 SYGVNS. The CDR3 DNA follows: TGTGCCAGCAGTCACCAAGGGGTTTCACCCCTCCACTTT. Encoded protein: CASSHQGVSPLHF.

CDR3 sequence reads: CASSLVRSSGNTIYF. In nucleotides, the CDR3 is TGTGCCAGCAGTTTAGTTAGGAGCTCTGGAAACACCATATATTTT. The chain employs TRBV28 and TRBJ1-3; D gene unclear. CDR1 is MDHEN and CDR2 is SYDVKM in the germline V gene. The CDR3 is 15 residues long. Trimming left V 2 bases short and J 0 bases short, with 8 bases between.

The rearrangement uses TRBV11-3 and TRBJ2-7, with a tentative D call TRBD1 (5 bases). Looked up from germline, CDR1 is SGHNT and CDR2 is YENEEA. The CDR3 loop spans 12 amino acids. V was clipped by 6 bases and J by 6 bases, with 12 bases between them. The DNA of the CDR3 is TGTGCCAGCAGTGGACATGTGGGCGAGCAGTACTTC. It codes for CASSGHVGEQYF.

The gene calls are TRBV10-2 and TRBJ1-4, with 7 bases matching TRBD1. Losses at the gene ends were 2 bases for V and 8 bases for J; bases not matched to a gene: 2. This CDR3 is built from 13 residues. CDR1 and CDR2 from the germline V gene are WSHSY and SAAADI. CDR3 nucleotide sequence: TGCGCCAGCAGTGAGCGAGGGGGCGAAAAACTGTTTTTT. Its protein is CASSERGGEKLFF.

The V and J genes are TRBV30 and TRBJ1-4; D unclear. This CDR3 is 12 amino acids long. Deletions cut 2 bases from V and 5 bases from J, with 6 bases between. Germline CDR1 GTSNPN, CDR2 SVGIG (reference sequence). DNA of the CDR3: TGTGCCTGGAGTTTCCGGAATGAAAAACTGTTTTTT. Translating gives CAWSFRNEKLFF.

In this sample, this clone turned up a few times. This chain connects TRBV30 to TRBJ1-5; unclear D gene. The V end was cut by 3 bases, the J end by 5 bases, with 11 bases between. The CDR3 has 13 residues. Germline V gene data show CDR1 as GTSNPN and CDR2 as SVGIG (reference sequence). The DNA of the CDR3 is TGTGCCTGGAGCCTAACCACCGATCAGCCCCAGCATTTT. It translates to CAWSLTTDQPQHF.

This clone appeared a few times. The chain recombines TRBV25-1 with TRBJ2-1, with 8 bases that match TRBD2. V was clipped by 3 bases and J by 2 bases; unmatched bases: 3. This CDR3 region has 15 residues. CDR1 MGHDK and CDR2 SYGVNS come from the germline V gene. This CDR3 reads CASSDGGAPYNEQFF. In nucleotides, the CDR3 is TGTGCCAGCAGTGACGGGGGGGCACCCTACAATGAGCAGTTCTTC.

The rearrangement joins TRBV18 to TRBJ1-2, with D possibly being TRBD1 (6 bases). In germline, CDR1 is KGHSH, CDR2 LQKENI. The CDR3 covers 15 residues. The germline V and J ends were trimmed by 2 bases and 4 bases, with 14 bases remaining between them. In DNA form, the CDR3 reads TGTGCCAGCTCACCATCGGGACACAATCCCTATGGCTACACCTTC. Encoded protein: CASSPSGHNPYGYTF. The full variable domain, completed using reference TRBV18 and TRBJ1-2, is NAGVMQNPRHLVRRRGQEARLRCSPMKGHSHVYWYRQLPEEGLKFMVYLQKENIIDESGMPKERFSAEFPKEGPSILRIQQVVRGDSAAYFCASSPSGHNPYGYTFGSGTRLTVV.

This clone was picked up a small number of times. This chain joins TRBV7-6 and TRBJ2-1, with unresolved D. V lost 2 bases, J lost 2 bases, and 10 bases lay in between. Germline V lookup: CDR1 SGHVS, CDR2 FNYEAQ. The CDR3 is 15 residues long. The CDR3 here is CASSLQASPYNEQFF. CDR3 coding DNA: TGTGCCAGCAGCTTACAGGCATCACCCTACAATGAGCAGTTCTTC.

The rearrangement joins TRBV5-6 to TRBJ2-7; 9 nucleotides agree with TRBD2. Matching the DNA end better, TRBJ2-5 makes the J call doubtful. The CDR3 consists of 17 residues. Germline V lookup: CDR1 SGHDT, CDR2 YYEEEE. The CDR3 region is CASSLVLDGGGAETQYF. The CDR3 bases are TGTGCCAGCAGCTTGGTGCTCGATGGCGGGGGGGCAGAGACCCAGTACTTC.

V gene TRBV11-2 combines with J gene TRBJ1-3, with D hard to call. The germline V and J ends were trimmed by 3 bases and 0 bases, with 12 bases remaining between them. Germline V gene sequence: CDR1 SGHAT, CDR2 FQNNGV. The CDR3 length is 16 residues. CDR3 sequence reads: CASSLSRRGSGNTIYF. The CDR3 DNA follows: TGTGCCAGCAGCTTGTCGAGACGGGGCTCTGGAAACACCATATATTTT.

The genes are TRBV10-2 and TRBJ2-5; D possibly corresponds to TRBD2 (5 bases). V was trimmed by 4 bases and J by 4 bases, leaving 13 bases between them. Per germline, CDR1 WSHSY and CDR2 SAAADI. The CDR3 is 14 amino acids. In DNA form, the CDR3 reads TGCGCCAGCAGTGCCGCACTAGTTTCAGAGACCCAGTACTTC. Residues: CASSAALVSETQYF.

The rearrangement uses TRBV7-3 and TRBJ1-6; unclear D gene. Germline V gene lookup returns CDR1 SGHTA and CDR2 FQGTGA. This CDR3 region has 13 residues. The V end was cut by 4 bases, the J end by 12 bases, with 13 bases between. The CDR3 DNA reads TGTGCCAGCAGCTCCGGGCGGGATCTACCCCTCCACTTT. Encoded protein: CASSSGRDLPLHF.

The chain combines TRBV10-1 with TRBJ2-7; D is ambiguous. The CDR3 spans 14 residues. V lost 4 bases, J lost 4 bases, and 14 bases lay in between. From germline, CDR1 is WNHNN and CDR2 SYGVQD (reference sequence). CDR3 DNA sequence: TGCGCCAGCAGTGGGGTAATAGGCGGTTACGAGCAGTACTTC. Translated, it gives CASSGVIGGYEQYF.

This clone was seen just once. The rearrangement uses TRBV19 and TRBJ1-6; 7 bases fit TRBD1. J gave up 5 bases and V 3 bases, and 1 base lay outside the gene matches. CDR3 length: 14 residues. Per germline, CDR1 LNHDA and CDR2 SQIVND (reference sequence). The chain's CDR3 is CASSIRGNNSPLHF. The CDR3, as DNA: TGTGCCAGTAGTATCAGGGGGAATAATTCACCCCTCCACTTT.

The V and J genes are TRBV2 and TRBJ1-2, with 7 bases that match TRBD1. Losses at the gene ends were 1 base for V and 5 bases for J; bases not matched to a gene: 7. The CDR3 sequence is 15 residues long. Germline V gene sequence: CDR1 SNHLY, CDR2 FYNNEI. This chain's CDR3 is CASSEGQGALYGYTF. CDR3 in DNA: TGTGCCAGCAGTGAAGGACAGGGCGCGTTGTATGGCTACACCTTC.

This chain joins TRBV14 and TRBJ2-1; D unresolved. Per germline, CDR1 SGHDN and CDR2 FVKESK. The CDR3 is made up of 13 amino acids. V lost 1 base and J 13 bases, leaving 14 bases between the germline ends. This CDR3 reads CASSQGQAYIQFF. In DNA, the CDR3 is TGTGCCAGCAGCCAAGGCCAGGCCTATATACAGTTCTTC.

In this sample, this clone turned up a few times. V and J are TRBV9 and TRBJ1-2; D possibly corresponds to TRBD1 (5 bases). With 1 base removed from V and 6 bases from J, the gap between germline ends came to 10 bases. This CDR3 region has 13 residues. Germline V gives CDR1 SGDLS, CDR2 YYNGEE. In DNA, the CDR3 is TGTGCCAGCAGCGTACGCCAGGGCCATGGCTACACCTTC. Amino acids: CASSVRQGHGYTF.